A selection of T cell receptor beta chains follows, all from one sample in a study of beta chain features in type 1 diabetes. TCRdb keeps only in-frame clones here, not all; method: immunoSEQ multiplex PCR. The profile shows some 250,000 clones, 25% to 30% of them singletons. The material sequenced was central memory CD4+ T cells from blood. The receptors derive from a young man in good health. Both conserved end residues are part of each CDR3. The D gene is left open where the match is weak. Some rows mark clone size as missing; the rest say once, few, many or name a class of expanded clone.

J gene	clone size	CDR3 length	V gene	D gene	CDR3 protein	CDR3 DNA
TRBJ2-1	.	13	TRBV7-2	.	CASSLGLSGEQFF	TGTGCCAGCAGCTTAGGGTTAAGCGGCGAGCAGTTCTTC
TRBJ1-1	.	16	TRBV19	TRBD1	CASNPIGTVMNTEAFF	TGTGCCAGTAATCCGATCGGGACAGTTATGAACACTGAAGCTTTCTTT
TRBJ2-5	.	14	TRBV7-6	.	CASSAGAVQETQYF	TGTGCCAGCAGCGCGGGGGCCGTTCAAGAGACCCAGTACTTC
TRBJ2-7	.	13	TRBV2	.	CATREAQSYEQYF	TGTGCCACCCGCGAGGCCCAGTCCTACGAGCAGTACTTC
TRBJ1-6	few	14	TRBV30	.	CAWSEAAGYSPLHF	TGTGCCTGGAGTGAGGCGGCAGGGTATTCACCCCTCCACTTT
TRBJ2-7	few	11	TRBV20-1	.	CSALDAYEQYF	TGCAGTGCTCTGGATGCCTACGAGCAGTACTTC
TRBJ2-3	.	13	TRBV6-1	.	CASSEGSKNTQYF	TGTGCCAGCAGTGAAGGTAGTAAGAATACGCAGTATTTT
TRBJ1-6	.	11	TRBV2	.	CASSNNSPLHF	TGTGCCAGCAGCAATAATTCACCCCTCCACTTT
TRBJ2-1	.	18	TRBV7-9	TRBD2	CASSLGGSPTSSYNEQFF	TGTGCCAGCAGCTTGGGCGGGAGCCCTACGAGCTCCTACAATGAGCAGTTCTTC
TRBJ2-3	.	14	TRBV5-1	.	CASSPEARTDTQYF	TGCGCCAGCAGCCCTGAGGCCCGCACAGATACGCAGTATTTT
TRBJ2-1	few	14	TRBV7-9	.	CASSFLDSRDEQFF	TGTGCCAGCAGCTTTCTAGACAGCAGGGATGAGCAGTTCTTC
TRBJ1-1	.	13	TRBV30	.	CAWSVAAATEAFF	TGTGCCTGGAGTGTCGCGGCAGCCACTGAAGCTTTCTTT
TRBJ1-5	.	14	TRBV30	.	CAWSVNGLNQPQHF	TGTGCCTGGAGTGTAAACGGACTCAATCAGCCCCAGCATTTT
TRBJ1-5	.	12	TRBV6-6	.	CASSSRGQPQHF	TGTGCCAGCAGTTCCCGGGGGCAGCCCCAGCATTTT
TRBJ2-2	.	15	TRBV27	TRBD2	CASSAGTSPTGELFF	TGTGCCAGCAGTGCGGGGACTAGCCCCACCGGGGAGCTGTTTTTT
TRBJ1-1	few	15	TRBV4-3	.	CASSPWHDRNTEAFF	TGCGCCAGCAGCCCCTGGCATGACAGGAACACTGAAGCTTTCTTT
TRBJ2-7	few	9	TRBV11-2	.	CASSPGQYF	TGTGCCAGCAGCCCAGGGCAGTACTTC
TRBJ2-3	few	15	TRBV7-8	.	CASSLSYTYTDTQYF	TGTGCCAGCAGCTTATCGTACACCTACACAGATACGCAGTATTTT
TRBJ2-5	.	15	TRBV13	TRBD2	CASSLEAGRVETQYF	TGTGCCAGCAGCTTAGAAGCGGGGCGAGTGGAGACCCAGTACTTC
TRBJ2-7	few	12	TRBV2	.	CASSGQPYEQYF	TGTGCCAGCAGTGGGCAGCCTTACGAGCAGTACTTC
TRBJ2-2	many	15	TRBV28	.	CASSPGTPNTGELFF	TGTGCCAGCAGTCCGGGGACACCGAACACCGGGGAGCTGTTTTTT
TRBJ2-2	.	15	TRBV7-2	TRBD1	CASSFGQGNTGELFF	TGTGCCAGCAGTTTCGGACAGGGGAACACCGGGGAGCTGTTTTTT
TRBJ1-2	few	12	TRBV5-6	.	CASSLGAGGYTF	TGTGCCAGCAGCTTGGGAGCCGGAGGCTACACCTTC